This T cell receptor (beta chain) was identified in a study of T cells in localized non-small cell lung cancer. The study, taken as a whole, reports: Increased T cell density in blood showed an association with longer overall survival. The study found T cell clonality highest in uninvolved adjacent lung, above tumor. Investigators sequenced only a single tumor region, leaving heterogeneity possible. In adjacent lung, a median roughly 62 of the top 100 tumor clones were found.

The repertoire was sequenced with immunoSEQ multiplex PCR; TCRdb's copy has only in-frame clones and lacks some. The sample contains around 40,000 clones, roughly 80% of which appear only once. With regard to this clone: Its antigen is unknown.

The CDR3 spans 16 residues. Trimming stripped 7 bases from V and 4 bases from J, with 20 bases between. Looked up from germline, CDR1 is MNHEY and CDR2 is SMNVEV (reference sequence). This chain connects TRBV27 to TRBJ2-1; possibly TRBD1 or TRBD2 for D (5 bases each). The specimen comprised PBMCs, sampled before any cancer treatment. The source is a man between 40 and 75 years old with stage II lung adenocarcinoma. CDR3 sequence (DNA): TGTGCCAGCAAGGCCTTCCGGGGCGGGCCGTACAATGAGCAGTTCTTC. Translating it yields CASKAFRGGPYNEQFF.